The 20 T cell receptor beta chains in this list originate from one sample, sequenced in a study of OX40 agonist ivuxolimab in advanced cancers. Clones were read by immunoSEQ multiplex PCR, and TCRdb kept only the in-frame ones, dropping some. The sample records almost 85,000 clones, roughly 84% being singletons. The sample in question was CD4+ or CD8+ T cells sorted from blood, obtained in a trial of the OX40 agonist ivuxolimab. The receptor set was obtained from an adult with an advanced solid tumor such as melanoma, head and neck, liver or kidney cancer.

Notes on this clone: One end of the junction fails to match germline, which may point to a read error. This rearrangement joins TRBV7-2 to TRBJ2-7; D is possibly TRBD1 (6 bases). The germline V gene encodes CDR1 SGHTA and CDR2 FQGNSA. The CDR3 sequence is 13 residues long. CDR3 DNA sequence: TGTGCCAGCAGCTCGCCAAACCGGGACATGGTCGACTTC. It specifies CASSSPNRDMVDF.

V usage is TRBV18 and J usage is TRBJ2-3; D gene uncertain. Germline CDR1 is KGHSH and CDR2 is LQKENI. This CDR3 has 11 amino acids. V lost 5 bases to trimming and J lost 4 bases, with 4 bases between them. The CDR3 nucleotides read TGTGCCAGCTCAGGTCCAGATACGCAGTATTTT. Protein product: CASSGPDTQYF.

This chain uses TRBV18 with TRBJ1-3, with D uncertain. The germline V gene has CDR1 KGHSH and CDR2 LQKENI. The V end was cut by 2 bases, the J end by 7 bases, with 12 bases between. The CDR3 covers 14 residues. In DNA form, the CDR3 reads TGTGCCAGCTCACCAAACCTAGCGCGGAACACCATATATTTT. It specifies CASSPNLARNTIYF. Full variable domain (remainder filled in from reference TRBV18 and TRBJ1-3): NAGVMQNPRHLVRRRGQEARLRCSPMKGHSHVYWYRQLPEEGLKFMVYLQKENIIDESGMPKERFSAEFPKEGPSILRIQQVVRGDSAAYFCASSPNLARNTIYFGEGSWLTVV.

The chain has TRBV7-3 and TRBJ1-2; perhaps TRBD1 as D (5 bases). V gave up 3 bases and J gave up 7 bases, with 15 bases separating them. CDR1 is SGHTA, CDR2 FQGTGA, per germline. The CDR3 spans 14 residues. CDR3 bases: TGTGCCAGCAGCTTGATGGGGAGGGACGCTGGCTACACCTTC. It is translated as CASSLMGRDAGYTF. The whole variable domain, remainder taken from reference TRBV7-3 and TRBJ1-2, is GAGVSQTPSNKVTEKGKYVELRCDPISGHTALYWYRQSLGQGPEFLIYFQGTGAADDSGLPNDRFFAVRPEGSVSTLKIQRTERGDSAVYLCASSLMGRDAGYTFGSGTRLTVV.

This clone was seen a single time. The chain employs TRBV30 and TRBJ2-6; TRBD2 matches at 10 bases. Per the germline V gene, CDR1 is GTSNPN and CDR2 is SVGIG (reference sequence). The CDR3 is made up of 17 amino acids. The V and J ends lost 0 bases and 4 bases, in that order; junction bases with no gene match: 6. CDR3 in amino acids: CAWSVPSGGEGANVLTF. The CDR3 bases are TGTGCCTGGAGTGTACCTAGCGGGGGAGAGGGGGCCAACGTCCTGACTTTC.

The table lists this clone with a few counts. This sequence joins TRBV6-6 and TRBJ1-3, with D perhaps matching TRBD1 (5 bases). Germline CDR1 and CDR2: MNHNY and SVGAGI (reference sequence). The V end was cut by 4 bases, the J end by 4 bases, with 11 bases between. The CDR3 covers 14 residues. The CDR3 region has the DNA TGTGCCAGCAGTTTCGACAGCTCGGGAAACACCATATATTTT. It specifies CASSFDSSGNTIYF.

V is TRBV6-5 and J is TRBJ2-3; D might be TRBD1 or TRBD2, each matching 5 bases. CDR3 length: 14 residues. Trimming pared 7 bases from V and 2 bases from J, leaving 13 bases between. Germline V gene lookup returns CDR1 MNHEY and CDR2 SVGAGI. The DNA of the CDR3 is TGTGCCAGCAAGCTGGGACGGTCCACAGATACGCAGTATTTT. The encoded protein is CASKLGRSTDTQYF.

The rearrangement uses TRBV5-1 and TRBJ1-4; TRBD1 might be the D (6 bases). This CDR3 has 14 residues. Germline CDR1 SGHRS, CDR2 YFSETQ. V lost 0 bases and J lost 8, with 11 bases in between. The DNA for the CDR3 is TGCGCCAGCAGCTTGGGAGGACAGAGAGAAAAACTGTTTTTT. Translated, it gives CASSLGGQREKLFF.

The rearrangement uses TRBV11-3 and TRBJ2-1, with TRBD2 identical over 12 bases. Trimming took 5 bases from V and 10 from J; bases not matched to a gene: 9. Germline V gene sequence: CDR1 SGHNT, CDR2 YENEEA. The CDR3 totals 15 residues. The CDR3 protein is CASSAQTSGSSEQFF. In DNA, the CDR3 is TGTGCCAGCAGCGCACAGACTAGCGGGAGCTCAGAGCAGTTCTTC.

The count of this clone is one. The chain combines TRBV5-1 with TRBJ2-5; 7 bases are a match to TRBD2. In germline, CDR1 is SGHRS, CDR2 YFSETQ. This CDR3 has 14 residues. The V gene end was trimmed by 4 bases and the J gene end by 4 bases; junction bases not matched to a gene: 7. In DNA form, the CDR3 reads TGCGCCAGCAGCGTCCTGACGGGGGGAGAGACCCAGTACTTC. Translation gives CASSVLTGGETQYF.

The chain has TRBV23-1 and TRBJ1-5, with TRBD1 matching 9 bases. Being an ORF, TRBV23-1 has a function that is uncertain. The CDR3 sequence is 15 residues long. V was clipped by 6 bases and J by 2 bases; unmatched bases: 5. The CDR3 is CASRGTGCGNQPQHF. In DNA, the CDR3 is TGCGCCAGCAGAGGGACAGGGTGCGGCAATCAGCCCCAGCATTTT.

The chain carries TRBV19 and TRBJ1-5; TRBD1 matches at 7 bases. The CDR3 sequence is 14 residues long. Germline CDR1 reads LNHDA; CDR2 reads SQIVND (reference sequence). V was clipped by 11 bases and J by 5 bases; unmatched bases: 12. The CDR3 loop reads CASIGQGGYQPQHF. Written as DNA, the CDR3 is TGTGCCTCAATCGGGCAGGGGGGATATCAGCCCCAGCATTTT.

The V and J genes are TRBV7-9 and TRBJ1-4; 10 bases align to TRBD1. This CDR3 is 17 amino acids long. V shed 1 base and J 7 bases; nucleotides not matched to a gene: 9. Germline V gene data show CDR1 as SEHNR and CDR2 as FQNEAQ (reference sequence). CDR3 bases: TGTGCCAGCAGCTTAGGACAGGGGGCGTTTGGACTTGAAAAACTGTTTTTT. This encodes CASSLGQGAFGLEKLFF.

The chain links TRBV11-2 to TRBJ2-1, with no clear D. The CDR3 totals 14 residues. CDR1 is SGHAT and CDR2 is FQNNGV in the germline V gene. V was trimmed by 6 bases and J by 6 bases, leaving 15 bases between them. This CDR3 is CASSFLDGVNEQFF. DNA of the CDR3: TGTGCCAGCAGTTTTTTGGACGGAGTCAATGAGCAGTTCTTC.

The chain joins TRBV7-9 to TRBJ1-1; 12 nucleotides align to TRBD1. Germline assignment: CDR1 SEHNR and CDR2 FQNEAQ (reference sequence). With V trimmed by 2 bases and J by 11 bases, 15 bases remained unmatched. The CDR3 has 17 residues. The CDR3 DNA reads as TGTGCCAGCAGCTTATCGGCCGGGGACAGGGGGCTGAGGGTGGCTTTCTTT. Its translation: CASSLSAGDRGLRVAFF.

The chain links TRBV30 to TRBJ1-1; D gene uncertain. Germline CDR1 reads GTSNPN; CDR2 reads SVGIG (reference sequence). This CDR3 is 13 amino acids long. With 0 bases removed from V and 5 bases from J, the gap between germline ends came to 10 bases. The CDR3 loop reads CAWSVGFWTEAFF. The CDR3 bases are TGTGCCTGGAGTGTAGGTTTCTGGACTGAAGCTTTCTTT.

The V gene is TRBV5-1, the J gene TRBJ2-2; TRBD1 agrees at 7 bases. Germline trimming cut 4 bases from V and 1 base from J; bases unmatched to any gene: 10. The CDR3 consists of 17 residues. From germline, CDR1 is SGHRS and CDR2 YFSETQ. The CDR3 bases are TGCGCCAGCAGCCCCCAACCCGGGACAGAGAACACCGGGGAGCTGTTTTTT. This codes for CASSPQPGTENTGELFF.

This rearrangement joins TRBV5-1 to TRBJ1-3; no firm D call. Looked up from germline, CDR1 is SGHRS and CDR2 is YFSETQ. This CDR3 is 14 amino acids long. Trimming took off 4 bases at V and 0 bases at J, with 8 bases between the two ends. This chain's CDR3 is CASSPQSSGNTIYF. CDR3 nucleotide sequence: TGCGCCAGCAGCCCGCAGAGCTCTGGAAACACCATATATTTT.

The J gene is TRBJ1-5, the V gene TRBV19; D is ambiguous. From germline, CDR1 is LNHDA and CDR2 SQIVND (reference sequence). The CDR3 length is 16 residues. V was cut by 5 bases and J by 5 bases, with 19 bases left in between. CDR3 nucleotides: TGTGCCAGTAGTGGCGGTTATACAAAGGAGGATCAGCCCCAGCATTTT. It yields the protein CASSGGYTKEDQPQHF.

The chain uses TRBV7-9 and TRBJ2-7; no reliable D call. Germline V gene data show CDR1 as SEHNR and CDR2 as FQNEAQ (reference sequence). With 3 bases removed from V and 0 bases from J, the gap between germline ends came to 6 bases. The CDR3 covers 13 residues. CDR3 residues: CASSLQSSYEQYF. The CDR3 nucleotides read TGTGCCAGCAGCTTGCAGAGCTCCTACGAGCAGTACTTC.